Shown below are 29 T cell receptor beta chains from a single sample sequenced in a study of blood T cell repertoires in COVID-19 (dated by TCRdb to the early 2020s). The library was built by means of the immunoSEQ multiplex PCR assay. TCRdb obtained this table from immuneACCESS and retained in-frame rearrangements with V and J assigned. These tables miss some clones; where compared with another copy, unresolved V genes account for less than half of the shortfall, and the remainder is unexplained. The sample table lists about 73,000 clones, approximately 92% of them with a count of one. Roughly 9.6% of the sample is in the top ten clones. Sequences were obtained from peripheral blood. These receptors were taken from a man older than 75 with acute or convalescent COVID-19.

The gene calls are TRBV30 and TRBJ2-3; 7 bases fit TRBD2. Germline loops: CDR1 GTSNPN, CDR2 SVGIG (reference sequence). The V segment lost 7 bases and the J segment 3 bases; nucleotides outside the gene matches: 7. This CDR3 contains 13 residues. CDR3 coding DNA: TGTGCCTCTACTAGCGCCCGAACAGATACGCAGTATTTT. This codes for CASTSARTDTQYF.

This clone has only a few counts. This CDR3 reads CASRSPGQEAFF. The CDR3 nucleotides read TGTGCCAGCAGGTCACCGGGACAGGAAGCTTTCTTT. The chain couples TRBV6-5 to TRBJ1-1; 7 nucleotides match TRBD1. The CDR3 contains 12 residues. The J segment lost 8 bases and the V segment lost 6 bases, leaving 6 bases of the junction unmatched. Germline-derived CDR1 and CDR2 are MNHEY and SVGAGI.

CDR3 protein: CASSSRTGRGYTF. As DNA, the CDR3 is TGTGCCAGTAGTTCCCGGACAGGGCGAGGCTACACCTTC. The V and J genes are TRBV19 and TRBJ1-2, with 8 bases aligning to TRBD1. CDR3 length equals 13 residues. J gave up 8 bases and V 5 bases, and 7 bases lay outside the gene matches. Looked up from germline, CDR1 is LNHDA and CDR2 is SQIVND (reference sequence).

This clone was detected only once. This chain uses TRBV12-3 or TRBV12-4 with TRBJ1-2; D gene uncertain. CDR3 length: 13 residues. Deletions cut 2 bases from V and 5 bases from J, with 9 bases between. This CDR3 is CASSLWGGYGYTF. CDR3 DNA sequence: TGTGCCAGCAGTTTATGGGGAGGGTATGGCTACACCTTC.

The rearrangement uses TRBV5-1 and TRBJ2-7, with 10 bases matching TRBD2. Per germline, CDR1 SGHRS and CDR2 YFSETQ. V shed 1 base and J 1 base; nucleotides not matched to a gene: 8. The CDR3 runs 17 residues. CDR3: CASSLRLAGNRSYEQYF. As DNA, the CDR3 is TGCGCCAGCAGCTTGAGACTAGCGGGTAACCGGTCCTACGAGCAGTACTTC.

V gene TRBV24-1 combines with J gene TRBJ2-3, with TRBD2 matching over 10 bases. Per germline, CDR1 KGHDR and CDR2 SFDVKD. With 3 bases clipped from V and 5 bases from J, the junction kept 10 bases outside the gene matches. This CDR3 region has 17 residues. CDR3 in amino acids: CATSDPGLAGELDTQYF. Here the CDR3 DNA reads TGTGCCACCAGTGATCCCGGGCTAGCGGGAGAATTAGATACGCAGTATTTT.

V and J are TRBV5-1 and TRBJ1-6; D is perhaps TRBD1 (5 bases). The CDR3 runs 16 residues. In germline, CDR1 is SGHRS, CDR2 YFSETQ. V was shortened by 0 bases and J by 6 bases, with 13 bases between the two germline ends. This CDR3 is CASSLDGPQGNSPLHF. Written as DNA, the CDR3 is TGCGCCAGCAGCTTGGATGGACCCCAGGGTAATTCACCCCTCCACTTT. Full variable domain (outside the CDR3, taken from reference TRBV5-1 and TRBJ1-6): KAGVTQTPRYLIKTRGQQVTLSCSPISGHRSVSWYQQTPGQGLQFLFEYFSETQRNKGNFPGRFSGRQFSNSRSEMNVSTLELGDSALYLCASSLDGPQGNSPLHFGNGTRLTVT.

This chain links TRBV5-4 with TRBJ1-1, with D perhaps TRBD1 (6 bases). CDR3 length: 15 residues. V shed 2 bases and J shed 1 base, with 12 bases lying between them. Germline loops: CDR1 SGHNT, CDR2 YYREEE (reference sequence). The CDR3 DNA reads as TGTGCCAGCAGCTTCAAGGGACAAGGGAACACTGAAGCTTTCTTT. As protein: CASSFKGQGNTEAFF.

By sample fraction, this clone is large (0.1 to 1%). The V gene is TRBV5-5, the J gene TRBJ2-7; D not certain. The V end lost 6 bases, the J end lost 5 bases, and 9 bases lay between the germline ends. The CDR3 runs 11 residues. Germline CDR1 SGHKS, CDR2 YYEKEE (reference sequence). As DNA, the CDR3 is TGTGCCAGCACCCATGGCAACGAGCAGTACTTC. Its protein is CASTHGNEQYF.

Only a few counts were recorded for this clone. The rearrangement joins TRBV9 to TRBJ1-4, with 7 positions matching TRBD1. The CDR3 consists of 14 residues. J gave up 8 bases and V 4 bases, and 8 bases lay outside the gene matches. Germline V CDR1 and CDR2: SGDLS, YYNGEE. The CDR3 reads CASSPEGQVEKLFF. CDR3 sequence (DNA): TGTGCCAGCAGCCCAGAAGGACAGGTGGAAAAACTGTTTTTT.

The chain links TRBV14 to TRBJ1-1; the D is unclear. Trimming left V 1 base short and J 5 bases short, with 11 bases between. The CDR3 runs 14 residues. Germline values: CDR1 SGHDN, CDR2 FVKESK. CDR3: CASSQVAGSTEAFF. Here the CDR3 DNA reads TGTGCCAGCAGCCAAGTAGCTGGGTCGACTGAAGCTTTCTTT.

This clone was observed a single time. CDR3 in DNA: TGTGCCAGCAGCCCCGATGAGGGACTTTTCACCGGGGAGCTGTTTTTT. Its protein product is CASSPDEGLFTGELFF. V is TRBV9 and J is TRBJ2-2; D might be TRBD2 (6 bases). CDR3 size: 16 residues. Germline V gene data show CDR1 as SGDLS and CDR2 as YYNGEE. Trimming took off 4 bases at V and 4 bases at J, with 17 bases between the two ends.

The gene calls are TRBV19 and TRBJ1-2; D unclear. The CDR3 extends over 13 amino acids. V gave up 4 bases and J gave up 6 bases, with 12 bases separating them. CDR1 is LNHDA, CDR2 SQIVND, per germline (reference sequence). CDR3 protein: CASSRVFQDGYTF. The CDR3 coding sequence is TGTGCCAGTAGTAGGGTATTCCAGGATGGCTACACCTTC.

The chain couples TRBV3-1 (or the pseudogene TRBV3-2) to TRBJ2-7; TRBD1 aligns across 8 bases. J gave up 0 bases and V 1 base, and 2 bases lay outside the gene matches. The CDR3 totals 15 residues. The germline CDR1 and CDR2 sequences are LGHDT and YNNKEL (reference sequence). The CDR3 nucleotides are TGTGCCAGCAGCCAAGTGGGACAGGCCTCCTACGAGCAGTACTTC. Amino acids: CASSQVGQASYEQYF.

The chain joins TRBV11-3 to TRBJ2-2; 14 nucleotides align to TRBD2. The CDR3 has 16 residues. V trimming: 4 bases; J trimming: 8 bases; junction bases outside the gene matches: 6. Germline V gene data show CDR1 as SGHNT and CDR2 as YENEEA. The CDR3 spells CASSSGLAGGPGELFF. CDR3 bases: TGTGCCAGCAGCTCAGGACTAGCGGGAGGCCCGGGGGAGCTGTTTTTT.

The rearrangement uses TRBV11-2 and TRBJ2-7, with 7 bases identical to TRBD2. The CDR3 is 16 residues long. Germline values: CDR1 SGHAT, CDR2 FQNNGV. The V segment lost 4 bases and the J segment 5 bases; nucleotides outside the gene matches: 14. For the CDR3, the DNA is TGTGCCAGCAGCTCCCAATGGGGGAGGGGAATGAACGAGCAGTACTTC. It translates to CASSSQWGRGMNEQYF. The full variable domain, with the rest looked up from reference TRBV11-2 and TRBJ2-7, is EAGVAQSPRYKIIEKRQSVAFWCNPISGHATLYWYQQILGQGPKLLIQFQNNGVVDDSQLPKDRFSAERLKGVDSTLKIQPAKLEDSAVYLCASSSQWGRGMNEQYFGPGTRLTVT.

This clone appeared a single time. V gene TRBV5-1 combines with J gene TRBJ2-5, with a weak D call TRBD1 (6 bases). V lost 1 base, J lost 3 bases, and 16 bases lay in between. This CDR3 is built from 16 residues. CDR1 is SGHRS, CDR2 YFSETQ, per germline. CDR3 residues: CASSLMGAGGEETQYF. The CDR3 DNA sequence: TGCGCCAGCAGCTTGATGGGGGCCGGAGGAGAAGAGACCCAGTACTTC.

The chain uses TRBV19 and TRBJ1-5, with D maybe TRBD1 (6 bases). The ends were cut back, 6 bases at V and 10 bases at J, with 19 bases in the middle. CDR3 size: 14 residues. The germline gives CDR1 LNHDA, CDR2 SQIVND (reference sequence). For the CDR3, the DNA is TGTGCCAGTAGCCAACCGGGACACCTTCTACCCCAGCATTTT. It encodes CASSQPGHLLPQHF.

This chain uses TRBV24-1 with TRBJ2-3, with TRBD2 matching 8 bases. The CDR3 length is 16 residues. Per the germline V gene, CDR1 is KGHDR and CDR2 is SFDVKD. V lost 7 bases and J lost 1; bases outside the gene matches: 9. The DNA of the CDR3 is TGTGCCACCAGCCCCCCAGCGGGAGCAGGCACAGATACGCAGTATTTT. This sequence encodes CATSPPAGAGTDTQYF.

This chain joins TRBV30 and TRBJ1-4, with 9 nucleotides matching TRBD1. The CDR3 totals 14 residues. Trimming took 1 base from V and 7 from J; bases not matched to a gene: 4. Germline V CDR1 and CDR2: GTSNPN, SVGIG (reference sequence). The CDR3 protein is CAWSAQGASEKLFF. CDR3 DNA: TGTGCCTGGAGTGCACAGGGGGCAAGTGAAAAACTGTTTTTT.

This chain uses TRBV10-3 with TRBJ2-5, with D possibly TRBD2 on 6 matching bases. V was pared by 4 bases and J by 1 base, with 10 bases between. Germline V gene lookup returns CDR1 ENHRY and CDR2 SYGVKD. This CDR3 region has 14 residues. The CDR3 nucleotides are TGTGCCATCAGTGGGGACTTCCGCCAAGAGACCCAGTACTTC. Translation: CAISGDFRQETQYF.

V usage is TRBV19 and J usage is TRBJ2-4; maybe TRBD1 (5 bases). The V and J ends lost 6 bases and 5 bases respectively, with 11 bases between them. CDR1 is LNHDA and CDR2 is SQIVND in the germline V gene (reference sequence). The CDR3 has 13 amino acids. The DNA of the CDR3 is TGTGCCAGTAGATCGGTAGGGGAAAACATTCAGTACTTC. Translating it yields CASRSVGENIQYF.

This CDR3 reads CASSLDSGTSYEQYF. CDR3 DNA sequence: TGTGCCAGCAGCTTGGACAGCGGGACGTCCTACGAGCAGTACTTC. V is TRBV5-4 and J is TRBJ2-7; 7 nucleotides agree with TRBD2. Germline CDR1 is SGHNT and CDR2 is YYREEE (reference sequence). The CDR3 loop spans 15 amino acids. The V and J ends lost 0 bases and 1 base, in that order; junction bases with no gene match: 4.

The chain uses TRBV11-2 and TRBJ2-7, with D possibly TRBD2 on 6 matching bases. V was shortened by 1 base and J by 2 bases, with 12 bases between the two germline ends. From germline, CDR1 is SGHAT and CDR2 FQNNGV. The CDR3 sequence is 15 residues long. The DNA of the CDR3 is TGTGCCAGCAGCTTAGCACTAGGAGGGCCCTACGAGCAGTACTTC. It is translated as CASSLALGGPYEQYF. Full variable domain (outside the CDR3, taken from reference TRBV11-2 and TRBJ2-7): EAGVAQSPRYKIIEKRQSVAFWCNPISGHATLYWYQQILGQGPKLLIQFQNNGVVDDSQLPKDRFSAERLKGVDSTLKIQPAKLEDSAVYLCASSLALGGPYEQYFGPGTRLTVT.

The V and J genes are TRBV11-2 and TRBJ2-1; 9 bases are shared with TRBD2. The CDR3 spans 19 residues. The V gene's germline CDR1 is SGHAT and CDR2 FQNNGV. The trim removed 5 bases at V and 0 bases at J, leaving 14 bases unmatched. In DNA, the CDR3 is TGTGCCAGCAGCCGCGGTCCAGCGGGAGGCCCCAGCTCCTACAATGAGCAGTTCTTC. Translating gives CASSRGPAGGPSSYNEQFF.

V and J are TRBV4-1 and TRBJ2-3; possibly TRBD1 for D (6 bases). There are 14 residues in the CDR3. Germline CDR1 MGHRA, CDR2 YSYEKL. Trimming shortened V by 4 bases and J by 1 base, and 9 bases separated the two germline ends. The CDR3 bases are TGCGCCAGCAGCCCCAGGGGTGGCACAGATACGCAGTATTTT. Its protein is CASSPRGGTDTQYF.

The chain employs TRBV5-4 and TRBJ1-1, with D uncertain. The CDR3 consists of 16 residues. V lost 0 bases, J lost 0 bases, and 12 bases lay in between. In germline, CDR1 is SGHNT, CDR2 YYREEE (reference sequence). CDR3 loop: CASSLDLERMNTEAFF. CDR3 nucleotides: TGTGCCAGCAGCTTGGATCTTGAGCGTATGAACACTGAAGCTTTCTTT.

V and J are TRBV18 and TRBJ2-3; 10 bases align to TRBD2. Trimming at V came to 2 bases and at J to 4 bases, leaving 6 bases not matched to a gene. Germline loops: CDR1 KGHSH, CDR2 LQKENI. The CDR3 has 16 residues. The CDR3 reads CASSPSRAGGPDTQYF. The CDR3 bases are TGTGCCAGCTCACCATCCCGAGCGGGGGGGCCAGATACGCAGTATTTT.

This chain connects TRBV5-6 to TRBJ1-4; the D gene is possibly TRBD1 (5 bases). The germline gives CDR1 SGHDT, CDR2 YYEEEE. CDR3 length equals 15 residues. V was cut by 1 base and J by 1 base, with 8 bases left in between. The CDR3 protein is CASSLRGRTNEKLFF. Written as DNA, the CDR3 is TGTGCCAGCAGCTTGCGGGGGAGAACTAATGAAAAACTGTTTTTT.